The next 18 T cell receptor beta chains were all read from a single sample in a study of T cell repertoires in cytomegalovirus infection. The antigens these receptors bind are not known. TCRdb re-called the reads through MiXCR, storing one row per CDR3 protein. The table lists about 890,000 distinct CDR3 sequences, less than 40% of them singletons. This material consisted of cultured CD8+ T cells from PBMCs, taken from culture after CMV antigen stimulation. The receptors were gathered from a human donor in good health (CMV status not recorded). Some clones in this sample may be carry-over from other donors' samples.

The rearrangement links TRBV19 to TRBJ2-7; D is ambiguous. The length of the CDR3 is 14 residues. The germline V gene encodes CDR1 LNHDA and CDR2 SQIVND (reference sequence). The germline V and J ends were trimmed by 4 bases and 2 bases, with 12 bases remaining between them. This chain's CDR3 is CASSTSGNAYEQYF. As DNA, the CDR3 is TGTGCCAGTAGTACCTCTGGGAATGCCTACGAGCAGTACTTC.

V usage is TRBV4-1 and J usage is TRBJ2-1; 7 bases are a match to TRBD1. This CDR3 is 17 amino acids long. Germline CDR1 is MGHRA and CDR2 is YSYEKL. The V segment lost 3 bases and the J segment 13 bases; nucleotides outside the gene matches: 21. The CDR3 here is CASSHPTWDSEWDYQFF. CDR3 coding DNA: TGCGCCAGCAGCCACCCGACCTGGGACAGCGAATGGGATTACCAGTTCTTC.

The CDR3 DNA sequence: TGTGCCATCAGGACAGGGCTCCCTGGGGCCAACGTCCTGACTTTC. Translated, it gives CAIRTGLPGANVLTF. This sequence joins TRBV10-3 and TRBJ2-6; 7 nucleotides align to TRBD1. The trim removed 6 bases at V and 2 bases at J, leaving 4 bases unmatched. Germline V gene sequence: CDR1 ENHRY, CDR2 SYGVKD. This CDR3 region has 15 residues.

At least ten counts were recorded for this clonotype. V is TRBV7-8 and J is TRBJ2-2; TRBD1 agrees at 8 bases. Germline V gene sequence: CDR1 SGHVS, CDR2 FQNEAQ. The length of the CDR3 is 17 residues. Trimming at V came to 4 bases and at J to 1 base, leaving 8 bases not matched to a gene. CDR3 sequence (DNA): TGTGCCAGCAGCTATTCCGGTGGGACAGGGAACACCGGGGAGCTGTTTTTT. It specifies CASSYSGGTGNTGELFF.

In this sample, this clonotype turned up many times. The J gene is TRBJ2-7, the V gene TRBV7-2, with 9 bases identical to TRBD2. Germline lookup yields CDR1 SGHTA and CDR2 FQGNSA. This CDR3 has 16 residues. The V segment lost 5 bases and the J segment 0 bases; nucleotides outside the gene matches: 8. CDR3 loop: CASSILAGVLSYEQYF. Written as DNA, the CDR3 is TGTGCCAGCAGCATCTTAGCGGGGGTCCTCTCCTACGAGCAGTACTTC. Filled out from reference TRBV7-2 and TRBJ2-7, the complete variable domain reads GAGVSQSPSNKVTEKGKDVELRCDPISGHTALYWYRQSLGQGLEFLIYFQGNSAPDKSGLPSDRFSAERTGGSVSTLTIQRTQQEDSAVYLCASSILAGVLSYEQYFGPGTRLTVT.

A few counts support this clonotype. The CDR3 DNA follows: TGTGCCAGCAGTAGCCCGGGACAGGGCGAGCAGTACGTC. It is translated as CASSSPGQGEQYV. This rearrangement joins TRBV6-5 to TRBJ2-7; 9 nucleotides line up with TRBD1. This CDR3 spans 13 amino acids. Germline values: CDR1 MNHEY, CDR2 SVGAGI. V lost 5 bases and J lost 6; bases outside the gene matches: 5.

The chain combines TRBV7-9 with TRBJ2-7, with a possible D match to TRBD1 (5 bases). CDR1 is SEHNR, CDR2 FQNEAQ, per germline (reference sequence). With 5 bases removed from V and 4 bases from J, the gap between germline ends came to 18 bases. The CDR3 is 15 residues long. For the CDR3, the DNA is TGTGCCAGCAGCGGCCAGGGCAAGCGCGCTTACGAGCAGTACTTC. This sequence encodes CASSGQGKRAYEQYF. Full variable domain (rest looked up from reference TRBV7-9 and TRBJ2-7): DTGVSQNPRHKITKRGQNVTFRCDPISEHNRLYWYRQTLGQGPEFLTYFQNEAQLEKSRLLSDRFSAERPKGSFSTLEIQRTEQGDSAMYLCASSGQGKRAYEQYFGPGTRLTVT.

This chain links TRBV27 with TRBJ1-6, with D tentatively TRBD1 (5 bases). This CDR3 spans 15 amino acids. From germline, CDR1 is MNHEY and CDR2 SMNVEV (reference sequence). Trimming left V 5 bases short and J 10 bases short, with 18 bases between. The CDR3 here is CASSPRIAGGSPLHF. CDR3 nucleotide sequence: TGTGCCAGCAGTCCTCGAATCGCTGGGGGGTCACCCCTCCACTTT.

CDR3 loop: CASTEAYNEQFF. In nucleotides, the CDR3 is TGTGCCAGCACCGAGGCCTACAATGAGCAGTTCTTC. V usage is TRBV12-3 or TRBV12-4 and J usage is TRBJ2-1; D gene uncertain. Trimming cost V 7 bases and J 2 bases, with 6 bases left between them. The CDR3 sequence is 12 residues long.

This clonotype occurred many times. The chain carries TRBV7-6 and TRBJ2-2; D remains unclear. There are 17 residues in the CDR3. V shed 3 bases and J shed 3 bases, with 17 bases lying between them. Germline V gene sequence: CDR1 SGHVS, CDR2 FNYEAQ. The CDR3 here is CASSFPTRQVDTGELFF. In DNA, the CDR3 is TGTGCCAGCAGCTTTCCGACTCGCCAGGTGGACACCGGGGAGCTGTTTTTT.

CDR3 sequence reads: CASSNPQGGSGTEAFF. For the CDR3, the DNA is TGTGCCAGTAGTAACCCCCAGGGAGGCTCGGGCACTGAAGCTTTCTTT. V gene TRBV19 combines with J gene TRBJ1-1; D may be TRBD1 (5 bases). Trimming removed 4 bases at V and 4 bases at J, with 19 bases between. This CDR3 spans 16 amino acids. The V gene's germline CDR1 is LNHDA and CDR2 SQIVND (reference sequence).

This clonotype has more than one count but fewer than ten. This rearrangement joins TRBV25-1 to TRBJ2-7, with no clear D. V dropped 3 bases and J dropped 3 bases, with 6 bases sitting between them. The CDR3 length is 12 residues. Germline CDR1 and CDR2: MGHDK and SYGVNS. DNA for the CDR3: TGTGCCAGCAGTGAGGACCTCTACGAGCAGTACTTC. Encoded protein: CASSEDLYEQYF.

The V gene is TRBV6-5, the J gene TRBJ2-7; D is possibly TRBD1 (6 bases). The germline V gene has CDR1 MNHEY and CDR2 SVGAGI. V dropped 10 bases and J dropped 0 bases, with 13 bases sitting between them. CDR3 length: 13 amino acids. CDR3 DNA: TGTGCCACCGCTCAGGGGAGCTCCTACGAGCAGTACTTC. Translation: CATAQGSSYEQYF.

This chain uses TRBV27 with TRBJ1-1; D is possibly TRBD1 (5 bases). Germline loops: CDR1 MNHEY, CDR2 SMNVEV (reference sequence). The CDR3 has 16 amino acids. The V end was cut by 4 bases, the J end by 1 base, with 16 bases between. The CDR3 sequence: CASSSSSRTQNTEAFF. CDR3 in DNA: TGTGCCAGCAGTTCCTCTTCGAGGACACAGAACACTGAAGCTTTCTTT.

In its sample, this clonotype was seen a few times. This sequence joins TRBV6-2 or TRBV6-3 and TRBJ2-7, with 7 bases matching TRBD2. This CDR3 contains 16 residues. CDR1 and CDR2 from the germline V gene are MNHEY and SVGEGT. Trimming cost V 8 bases and J 1 base; bases outside gene matches: 14. The CDR3, as DNA: TGTGCCAGCCTCCAAACACGCGGGGGACCATCCTACGAGCAGTACTTC. This sequence encodes CASLQTRGGPSYEQYF.

As concerns this clonotype: A much larger clone sits a single nucleotide away, making a read error possible. CDR3 amino acids: CASTQRIGMRNTEAFF. The CDR3 DNA follows: TGTGCCAGCACCCAACGGATAGGGATGAGGAACACTGAAGCTTTCTTT. V gene TRBV7-4 combines with J gene TRBJ1-1; D uncertain. The CDR3 is made up of 16 amino acids. Germline-derived CDR1 and CDR2 are SGHVT and SQSDAQ. Trimming shortened V by 7 bases and J by 1 base, and 19 bases separated the two germline ends.

This clonotype came up a few times. This chain connects TRBV2 to TRBJ2-4; 9 bases are a match to TRBD1. CDR3 length: 14 residues. CDR1 SNHLY and CDR2 FYNNEI come from the germline V gene. V shed 7 bases, J shed 6 bases, and the junction held 7 bases outside the gene matches. Here the CDR3 DNA reads TGTGCCAGCAACGAGGGGACAGGGACAAACATTCAGTACTTC. Its protein is CASNEGTGTNIQYF.

About this clonotype: With a much larger clone just one base away, this may be a read error. This rearrangement joins TRBV7-2 to TRBJ2-1; 7 bases agree with TRBD1. V was pared by 5 bases and J by 4 bases, with 11 bases of the junction left unmatched. CDR1 SGHTA and CDR2 FQGNSA come from the germline V gene. The CDR3 consists of 16 residues. DNA of the CDR3: TGTGCCAGCAGCCCATTCTGGACAGGAAGTTACAATGAGCAGTTCTTC. Translated: CASSPFWTGSYNEQFF.